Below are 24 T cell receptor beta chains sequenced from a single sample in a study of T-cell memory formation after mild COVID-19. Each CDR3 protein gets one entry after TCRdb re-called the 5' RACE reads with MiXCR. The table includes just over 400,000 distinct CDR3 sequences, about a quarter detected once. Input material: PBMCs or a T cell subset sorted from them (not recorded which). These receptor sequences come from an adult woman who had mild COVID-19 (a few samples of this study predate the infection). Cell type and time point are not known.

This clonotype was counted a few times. The CDR3 loop is CASSLRTGGYTF. The DNA for the CDR3 is TGTGCCAGCAGCCTGAGGACAGGGGGATACACCTTC. The chain recombines TRBV4-2 with TRBJ1-2; TRBD1 matches 10 bases. V lost 4 bases and J lost 11; bases outside the gene matches: 4. The CDR3 loop spans 12 amino acids. Germline V gene lookup returns CDR1 LGHNA and CDR2 YNFKEQ.

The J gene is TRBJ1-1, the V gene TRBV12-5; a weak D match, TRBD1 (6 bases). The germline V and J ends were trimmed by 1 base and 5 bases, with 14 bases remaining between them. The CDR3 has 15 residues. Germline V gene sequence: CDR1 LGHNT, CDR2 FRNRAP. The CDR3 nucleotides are TGTGCTAGTGGTTTGGAGGACAGCGTGGGGACTGAAGCTTTCTTT. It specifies CASGLEDSVGTEAFF.

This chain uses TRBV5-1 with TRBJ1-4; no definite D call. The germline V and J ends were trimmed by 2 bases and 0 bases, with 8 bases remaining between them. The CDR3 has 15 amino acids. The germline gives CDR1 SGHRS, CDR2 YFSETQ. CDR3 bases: TGCGCCAGCAGCTTAAGACCAGCAACTAATGAAAAACTGTTTTTT. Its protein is CASSLRPATNEKLFF.

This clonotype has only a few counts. CDR3 loop: CATSRDNQAQFF. In DNA form, the CDR3 reads TGTGCCACCAGCAGAGATAATCAAGCGCAGTTCTTC. The V gene is TRBV15, the J gene TRBJ2-1; D not resolved. The V end was cut by 0 bases, the J end by 12 bases, with 9 bases between. Per the germline V gene, CDR1 is LNHNV and CDR2 is YYDKDF (reference sequence). This CDR3 has 12 residues.

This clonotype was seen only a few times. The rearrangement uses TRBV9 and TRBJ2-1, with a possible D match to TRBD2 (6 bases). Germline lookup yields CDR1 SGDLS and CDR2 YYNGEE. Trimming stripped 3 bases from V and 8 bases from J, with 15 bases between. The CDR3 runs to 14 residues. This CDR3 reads CASSAWRAGDEQFF. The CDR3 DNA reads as TGTGCCAGCAGCGCCTGGAGGGCCGGGGATGAGCAGTTCTTC.

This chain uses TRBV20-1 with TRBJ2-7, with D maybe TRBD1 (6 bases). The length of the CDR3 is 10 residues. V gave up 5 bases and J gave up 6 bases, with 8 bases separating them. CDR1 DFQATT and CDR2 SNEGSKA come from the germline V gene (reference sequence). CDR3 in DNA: TGCAGTGCTGCACAGGGCGAGCAGTACTTC. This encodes CSAAQGEQYF.

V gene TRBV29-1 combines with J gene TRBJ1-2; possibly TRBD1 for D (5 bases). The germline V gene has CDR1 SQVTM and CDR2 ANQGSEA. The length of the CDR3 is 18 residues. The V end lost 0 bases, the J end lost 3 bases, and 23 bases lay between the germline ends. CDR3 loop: CSVEDLRSYEVGHYGYTF. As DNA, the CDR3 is TGCAGCGTTGAAGATCTGAGGTCCTACGAGGTGGGGCACTATGGCTACACCTTC.

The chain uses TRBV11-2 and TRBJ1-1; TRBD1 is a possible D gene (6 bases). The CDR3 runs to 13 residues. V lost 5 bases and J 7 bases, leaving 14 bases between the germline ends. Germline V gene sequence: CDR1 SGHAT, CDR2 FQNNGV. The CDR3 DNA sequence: TGTGCCAGCAGCCCTAGGGGGTGGTTTGAAGCTTTCTTT. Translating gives CASSPRGWFEAFF.

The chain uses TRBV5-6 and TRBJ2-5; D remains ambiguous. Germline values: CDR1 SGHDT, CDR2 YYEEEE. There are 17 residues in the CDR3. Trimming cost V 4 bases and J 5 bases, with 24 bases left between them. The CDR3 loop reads CASSPQVAWLGEETQYF. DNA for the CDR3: TGTGCCAGCAGCCCGCAAGTAGCCTGGTTAGGCGAGGAGACCCAGTACTTC.

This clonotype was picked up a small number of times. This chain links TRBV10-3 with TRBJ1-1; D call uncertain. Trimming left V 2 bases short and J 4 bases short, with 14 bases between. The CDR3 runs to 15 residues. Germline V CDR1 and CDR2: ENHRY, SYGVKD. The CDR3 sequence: CAISESPLVSTEAFF. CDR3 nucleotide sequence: TGTGCCATCAGTGAGAGTCCTTTAGTGAGCACTGAAGCTTTCTTT.

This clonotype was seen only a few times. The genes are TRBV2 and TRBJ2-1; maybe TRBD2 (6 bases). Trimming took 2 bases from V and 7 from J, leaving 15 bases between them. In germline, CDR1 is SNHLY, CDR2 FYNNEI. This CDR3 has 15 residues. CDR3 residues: CASSELRGLGNEQFF. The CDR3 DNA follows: TGTGCCAGCAGTGAATTGCGGGGCTTGGGGAATGAGCAGTTCTTC. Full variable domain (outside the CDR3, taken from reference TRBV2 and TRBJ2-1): EPEVTQTPSHQVTQMGQEVILRCVPISNHLYFYWYRQILGQKVEFLVSFYNNEISEKSEIFDDQFSVERPDGSNFTLKIRSTKLEDSAMYFCASSELRGLGNEQFFGPGTRLTVL.

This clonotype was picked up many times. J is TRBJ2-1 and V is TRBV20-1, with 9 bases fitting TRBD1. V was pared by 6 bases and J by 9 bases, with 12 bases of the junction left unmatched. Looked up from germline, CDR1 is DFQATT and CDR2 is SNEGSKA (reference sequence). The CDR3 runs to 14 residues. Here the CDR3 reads CSATGQGAGSEQFF. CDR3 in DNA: TGCAGTGCAACGGGACAGGGAGCGGGTAGTGAGCAGTTCTTC.

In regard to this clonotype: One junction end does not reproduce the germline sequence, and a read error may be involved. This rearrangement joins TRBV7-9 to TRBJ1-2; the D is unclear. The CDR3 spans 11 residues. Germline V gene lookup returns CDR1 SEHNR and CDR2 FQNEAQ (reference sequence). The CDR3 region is CASSLVPSYTF. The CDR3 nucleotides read TGTGCCAGCAGCTTAGTTCCCAGCTACACATTC. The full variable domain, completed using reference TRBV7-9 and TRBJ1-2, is DTGVSQNPRHKITKRGQNVTFRCDPISEHNRLYWYRQTLGQGPEFLTYFQNEAQLEKSRLLSDRFSAERPKGSFSTLEIQRTEQGDSAMYLCASSLVPSYTFGSGTRLTVV.

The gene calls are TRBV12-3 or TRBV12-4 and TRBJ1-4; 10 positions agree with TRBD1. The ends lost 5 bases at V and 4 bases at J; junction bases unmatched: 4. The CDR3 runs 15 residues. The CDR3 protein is CASSPRTGGNEKLFF. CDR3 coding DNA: TGTGCCAGCAGTCCCCGGACAGGGGGTAATGAAAAACTGTTTTTT.

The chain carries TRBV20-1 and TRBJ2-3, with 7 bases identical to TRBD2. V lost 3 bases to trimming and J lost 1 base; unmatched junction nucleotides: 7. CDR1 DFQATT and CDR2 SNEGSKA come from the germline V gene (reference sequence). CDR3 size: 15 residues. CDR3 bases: TGCAGTGCTAGCCTCGGACTAGTCGGCACAGATACGCAGTATTTT. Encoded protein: CSASLGLVGTDTQYF.

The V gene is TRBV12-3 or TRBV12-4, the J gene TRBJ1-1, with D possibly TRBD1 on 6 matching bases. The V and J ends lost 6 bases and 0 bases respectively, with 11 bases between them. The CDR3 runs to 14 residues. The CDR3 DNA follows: TGTGCCAGCAGGAGAGGGGGTCTGAACACTGAAGCTTTCTTT. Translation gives CASRRGGLNTEAFF.

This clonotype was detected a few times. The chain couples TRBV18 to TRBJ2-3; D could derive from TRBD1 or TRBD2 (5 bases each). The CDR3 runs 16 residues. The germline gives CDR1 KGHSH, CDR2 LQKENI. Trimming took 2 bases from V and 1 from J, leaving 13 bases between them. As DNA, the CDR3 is TGTGCCAGCTCACCATCCAGGGAGCTCGGCACAGATACGCAGTATTTT. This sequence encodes CASSPSRELGTDTQYF.

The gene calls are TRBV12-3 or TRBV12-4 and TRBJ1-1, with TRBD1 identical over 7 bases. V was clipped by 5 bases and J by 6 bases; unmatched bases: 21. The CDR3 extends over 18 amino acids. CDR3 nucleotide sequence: TGTGCCAGCAGTCCCGGGGACAGAGGAGTGTTCGATCACGCTGAAGCTTTCTTT. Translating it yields CASSPGDRGVFDHAEAFF.

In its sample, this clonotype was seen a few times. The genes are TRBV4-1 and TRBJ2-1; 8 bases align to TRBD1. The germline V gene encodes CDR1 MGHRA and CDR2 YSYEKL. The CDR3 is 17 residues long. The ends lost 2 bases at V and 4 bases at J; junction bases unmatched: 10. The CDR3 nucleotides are TGCGCCAGCAGCCAAAGAGGGGGGCAGGGGGCGTACAATGAGCAGTTCTTC. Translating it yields CASSQRGGQGAYNEQFF.

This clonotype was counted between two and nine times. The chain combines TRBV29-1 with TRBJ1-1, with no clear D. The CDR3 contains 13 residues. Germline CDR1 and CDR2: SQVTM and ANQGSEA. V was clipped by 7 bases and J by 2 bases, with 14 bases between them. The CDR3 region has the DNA TGCAGCGCGGGTCTGGGCCTTAACACTGAAGCTTTCTTT. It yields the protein CSAGLGLNTEAFF.

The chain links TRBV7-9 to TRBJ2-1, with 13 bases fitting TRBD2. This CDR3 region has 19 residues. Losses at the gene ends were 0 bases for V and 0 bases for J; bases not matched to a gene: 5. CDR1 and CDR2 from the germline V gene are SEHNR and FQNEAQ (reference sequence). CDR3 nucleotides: TGTGCCAGCAGCTTAGCTTGGACTAGCGGGAGTCGCTCCTACAATGAGCAGTTCTTC. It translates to CASSLAWTSGSRSYNEQFF.

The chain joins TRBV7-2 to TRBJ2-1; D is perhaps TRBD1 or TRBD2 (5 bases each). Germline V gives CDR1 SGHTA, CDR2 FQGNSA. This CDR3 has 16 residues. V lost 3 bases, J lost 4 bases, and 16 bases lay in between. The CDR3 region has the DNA TGTGCCAGCAGCTTCGCGGCCAGTGAGGGGTACAATGAGCAGTTCTTC. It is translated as CASSFAASEGYNEQFF.

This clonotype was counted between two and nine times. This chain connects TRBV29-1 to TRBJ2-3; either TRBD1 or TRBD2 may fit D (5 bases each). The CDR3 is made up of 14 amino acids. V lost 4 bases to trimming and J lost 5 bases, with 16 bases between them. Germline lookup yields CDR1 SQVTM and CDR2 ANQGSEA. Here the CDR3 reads CSVVLPGTGDTQYF. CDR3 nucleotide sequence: TGCAGCGTTGTTCTCCCGGGGACGGGAGATACGCAGTATTTT.

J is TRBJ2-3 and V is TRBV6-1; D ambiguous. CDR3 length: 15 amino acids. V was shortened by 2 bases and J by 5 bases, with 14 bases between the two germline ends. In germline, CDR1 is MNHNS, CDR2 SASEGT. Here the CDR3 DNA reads TGTGCCAGCAGTGAAAGGTCCGGCCAAGGAGATACGCAGTATTTT. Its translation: CASSERSGQGDTQYF.